This TCR beta chain was sequenced in a study of shared clonotypes between healthy human individuals. About the study: Used for every donor were three CD4 naive, three CD4 memory, two CD8 naive and one CD8 memory plate.

Adult Caucasians living in Nashville, Tennessee made up all of the donors. The authors combined CD45RO+ cells with CCR7-negative CD45RA+ TemRA cells as CD8 memory. In replicate PCRs of sorted subsets, approximately 210 ng DNA, about 30,000 T cell genomes, was used. Clones were read by immunoSEQ multiplex PCR, and TCRdb kept only the in-frame ones, dropping some. The sample yields more than 550,000 clones, roughly 91% seen once. This CDR3 region has 16 residues. Germline CDR1 and CDR2: SGHVS and FNYEAQ. V was cut by 5 bases and J by 0 bases, with 16 bases left in between. This clonotype originated in a man in his late teens or twenties in good health. Some clones in this sample may be carry-over from other donors' samples. Material for sequencing was memory CD8+ T cells from PBMCs. Indicated subset: CD45RO+ cells pooled with CCR7-negative TemRA cells. This sequence joins TRBV7-6 and TRBJ1-1, with D uncertain. CDR3 nucleotide sequence: TGTGCCAGCAGCCTCGCGACGGACTTGGTGAACACTGAAGCTTTCTTT. Translating gives CASSLATDLVNTEAFF. The variable domain in full, completed from reference TRBV7-6 and TRBJ1-1, reads GAGVSQSPRYKVTKRGQDVALRCDPISGHVSLYWYRQALGQGPEFLTYFNYEAQQDKSGLPNDRFSAERPEGSISTLTIQRTEQRDSAMYRCASSLATDLVNTEAFFGQGTRLTVV.